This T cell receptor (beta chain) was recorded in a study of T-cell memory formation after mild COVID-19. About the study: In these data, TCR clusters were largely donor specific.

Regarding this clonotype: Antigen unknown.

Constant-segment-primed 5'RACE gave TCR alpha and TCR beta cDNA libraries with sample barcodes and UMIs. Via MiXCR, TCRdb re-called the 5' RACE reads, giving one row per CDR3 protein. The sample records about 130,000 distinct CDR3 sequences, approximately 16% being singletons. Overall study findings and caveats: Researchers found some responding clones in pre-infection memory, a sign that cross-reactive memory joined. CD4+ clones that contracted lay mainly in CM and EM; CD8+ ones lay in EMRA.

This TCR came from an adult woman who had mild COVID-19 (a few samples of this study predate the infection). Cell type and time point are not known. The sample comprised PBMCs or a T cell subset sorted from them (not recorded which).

Here the CDR3 reads CASGPERLAGGFVVEQYF. The DNA for the CDR3 is TGTGCCAGCGGACCGGAGAGATTAGCGGGAGGGTTTGTTGTGGAGCAGTACTTC. This sequence joins TRBV6-2 or TRBV6-3 and TRBJ2-7; TRBD2 matches 11 bases. The CDR3 spans 18 residues. The germline V gene encodes CDR1 MNHEY and CDR2 SVGEGT. Unmatched junction bases numbered 22, after V lost 8 bases and J lost 7 bases.